This entry features one T cell receptor (beta chain) sequence. The antigen remains undetermined. The CDR3 extends over 17 amino acids. Germline V gene sequence: CDR1 MGHRA, CDR2 YSYEKL. The trim removed 0 bases at V and 2 bases at J, leaving 7 bases unmatched. This entry is derived from a study of Ad26.COV2.S vaccination and SARS-CoV-2 variants. As for the study in general: Each vaccinee took Ad26.COV2.S intramuscularly, once or twice 56 days apart.

Repertoires were generated with immunoSEQ multiplex PCR, while TCRdb's copy carries only in-frame clones and drops some. The table lists about 350,000 clones, roughly 89% of them singletons. Treatment reported: around 19 received Ad26.COV2.S at low or high dose, single or two shots; roughly five received placebo; per-sample allocation not given. Day 63 after the first vaccine or placebo injection was the time point for sampling. This person who donated was an adult of 18-55 years in Boston. The administered vaccine (an Ad26 vector) expressed Wuhan-strain SARS-CoV-2 spike. Regarding the study as a whole: After vaccination, reports described spike-specific CD8+ and CD4+ T cell responses as showing substantial breadth.

The clonotype was recovered from a person between 18 and 65 years old who received the Ad26.COV2.S COVID-19 vaccine or a placebo. The sequencing here drew on peripheral blood, taken in a trial of Ad26.COV2.S vaccine versus placebo. This chain connects TRBV4-1 to TRBJ2-3, with 8 bases matching TRBD2. In DNA, the CDR3 is TGCGCCAGCAGCCAAGAGGTAATAGCGGGAATCACAGATACGCAGTATTTT. This codes for CASSQEVIAGITDTQYF.